Presented here are 10 T cell receptor beta chains from one specimen sequenced in a study of blood T cell repertoires in COVID-19. Assay: immunoSEQ multiplex PCR; the TCRdb copy retains only in-frame clones and omits some. The sample yields fewer than 90,000 clones, 70% to 90% seen once. Sequenced input: peripheral blood. Receptors were obtained from a man aged 70 or older with acute or convalescent COVID-19.

J is TRBJ1-4 and V is TRBV6-5; D perhaps matches TRBD1 (5 bases). The V end lost 10 bases, the J end lost 4 bases, and 13 bases lay between the germline ends. The germline gives CDR1 MNHEY, CDR2 SVGAGI. The CDR3 consists of 13 residues. The CDR3 region has the DNA TGTGCCACCAGACAGCATAATAATGAAAAACTGTTTTTT. This encodes CATRQHNNEKLFF.

This chain links TRBV28 with TRBJ2-1; TRBD1 matches at 7 bases. The V gene's germline CDR1 is MDHEN and CDR2 SYDVKM. V dropped 7 bases and J dropped 4; count of bases not matched to a gene: 7. There are 14 residues in the CDR3. CDR3 protein: CASIPAGGYNEQFF. The CDR3 DNA follows: TGTGCCAGCATCCCCGCAGGGGGATACAATGAGCAGTTCTTC.

The chain recombines TRBV7-8 with TRBJ2-7; the D is unclear. Germline CDR1 and CDR2: SGHVS and FQNEAQ. This CDR3 is built from 15 residues. The V gene lost 0 bases and the J gene lost 0 bases, with 9 bases spanning the gap. Written as DNA, the CDR3 is TGTGCCAGCAGCTTAGCCCGGGTCCTCTCCTACGAGCAGTACTTC. Its translation is CASSLARVLSYEQYF.

The chain joins TRBV19 to TRBJ2-1, with 9 bases fitting TRBD2. This CDR3 contains 18 residues. Germline-derived CDR1 and CDR2 are LNHDA and SQIVND (reference sequence). Losses at the gene ends were 5 bases for V and 0 bases for J; bases not matched to a gene: 11. In DNA, the CDR3 is TGTGCCAGTAGTCTAGCCCCCCCGGGACTAGCCTCCTACAATGAGCAGTTCTTC. Its translation: CASSLAPPGLASYNEQFF. Full variable domain (remainder filled in from reference TRBV19 and TRBJ2-1): DGGITQSPKYLFRKEGQNVTLSCEQNLNHDAMYWYRQDPGQGLRLIYYSQIVNDFQKGDIAEGYSVSREKKESFPLTVTSAQKNPTAFYLCASSLAPPGLASYNEQFFGPGTRLTVL.

The chain uses TRBV6-6 and TRBJ1-2, with 8 bases aligning to TRBD1. The germline V gene has CDR1 MNHNY and CDR2 SVGAGI (reference sequence). V trimming: 4 bases; J trimming: 8 bases; junction bases outside the gene matches: 9. The CDR3 contains 14 residues. CDR3 residues: CASSSPTGAPGYTF. CDR3 DNA sequence: TGTGCCAGCAGTTCCCCGACAGGGGCCCCAGGCTACACCTTC.

The chain recombines TRBV28 with TRBJ2-7; D not certain. This CDR3 comprises 13 residues. The germline V and J ends were trimmed by 3 bases and 0 bases, with 6 bases remaining between them. Per germline, CDR1 MDHEN and CDR2 SYDVKM. CDR3 loop: CASSFTDSYEQYF. The CDR3 nucleotides are TGTGCCAGCAGTTTCACAGACTCCTACGAGCAGTACTTC.

This sequence joins TRBV2 and TRBJ2-2; TRBD1 aligns across 7 bases. CDR1 SNHLY and CDR2 FYNNEI come from the germline V gene. Trimming took 1 base from V and 5 from J; bases not matched to a gene: 10. This CDR3 has 17 amino acids. The CDR3 region is CASSEVVRGLGTGELFF. DNA of the CDR3: TGTGCCAGCAGTGAAGTAGTCAGGGGGTTAGGGACCGGGGAGCTGTTTTTT.

The chain is built from TRBV6-6 and TRBJ1-2; 7 nucleotides agree with TRBD1. The CDR3 is 14 residues long. Trimming at V came to 6 bases and at J to 0 bases, leaving 4 bases not matched to a gene. Germline V gives CDR1 MNHNY, CDR2 SVGAGI (reference sequence). CDR3 residues: CASSGDRTNYGYTF. The CDR3 DNA follows: TGTGCCAGCAGCGGGGACAGAACTAACTATGGCTACACCTTC.

The chain uses TRBV7-2 and TRBJ1-2, with 9 bases lining up with TRBD1. The J segment lost 6 bases and the V segment lost 5 bases, leaving 4 bases of the junction unmatched. This CDR3 region has 13 residues. Germline-derived CDR1 and CDR2 are SGHTA and FQGNSA. For the CDR3, the DNA is TGTGCCAGCAGCCGGACAGGGGCGGATGGCTACACCTTC. The encoded protein is CASSRTGADGYTF.

The rearrangement links TRBV6-6 to TRBJ2-3; 7 positions match TRBD1. Trimming removed 6 bases from V and 5 bases from J; junction bases left unmatched: 8. This CDR3 contains 14 residues. Looked up from germline, CDR1 is MNHNY and CDR2 is SVGAGI (reference sequence). In nucleotides, the CDR3 is TGTGCCAGCAGAGAGGGGGCGATGGGAGATACGCAGTATTTT. It yields the protein CASREGAMGDTQYF.